This T cell receptor beta chain was recorded in a study of T cell responses to AZD1222 COVID-19 vaccine. General study points: Dominant CD4 TCR responses targeted spike regions 160-218 and 743-854.

Libraries were prepared by immunoSEQ multiplex PCR; TCRdb keeps only in-frame clonotypes and omits some of them. The sample consists of about 120,000 clones, around 93% of them appearing once. Of note for this clone: The antigen is not known.

Germline V lookup: CDR1 KGHSH, CDR2 LQKENI. The CDR3 has 15 amino acids. Losses at the gene ends were 5 bases for V and 2 bases for J; bases not matched to a gene: 6. The gene calls are TRBV18 and TRBJ1-5, with 7 bases matching TRBD1. The clonotype originates from an adult who received the AZD1222 COVID-19 vaccine. This specimen consisted of peripheral blood, obtained 28 days after the second AZD1222 dose. The CDR3 loop reads CASSSQGQGNQPQHF. The CDR3 DNA reads TGTGCCAGCTCATCTCAAGGACAGGGCAATCAGCCCCAGCATTTT.